This entry concerns a single TCR beta chain. Its antigen is not known. This sample is part of a study of cytomegalovirus exposure and HLA in healthy donors. Findings of the study overall: Earlier results showed most TCR beta V segments being productive about 87% or about 30% of the time. Accurate prediction of most subjects' HLA-A and HLA-B alleles from TCR beta sequences was reported.

This CDR3 is built from 14 residues. Germline V gene sequence: CDR1 LNHDA, CDR2 SQIVND (reference sequence). V was clipped by 8 bases and J by 4 bases, with 16 bases between them. Primers: 60 Vbeta forward and 13 Jbeta reverse. Using immunoSEQ multiplex PCR, the repertoire was profiled, and TCRdb retains in-frame clones only, with some absent. The table lists around 220,000 clones, over 60% of them singletons. The clonotype was recovered from a man between 18 and 35 years old in good health and CMV-seronegative. Sequenced input: PBMCs. This chain joins TRBV19 and TRBJ2-3; TRBD1 might be the D (6 bases). This CDR3 is CASVERGRSDTQYF. The CDR3 DNA sequence: TGTGCCAGTGTAGAAAGGGGGAGATCAGATACGCAGTATTTT.